The source of this T cell receptor (beta chain) is a study of T cell changes during pregnancy in multiple sclerosis. The V gene lost 0 bases and the J gene lost 5 bases, with 11 bases spanning the gap. The CDR3 loop spans 15 amino acids. Germline lookup yields CDR1 SGHAT and CDR2 FQNNGV. Data came from immunoSEQ multiplex PCR; TCRdb stores just in-frame clones and leaves some out. The sample has about 54,000 clones, more than 90% seen once. The chain combines TRBV11-2 with TRBJ2-1; a possible D gene is TRBD1 (6 bases). The sequence came from a female donor in good health, enrolled as a control in a pregnancy study. The specimen comprised peripheral blood, sampled after pregnancy. The DNA of the CDR3 is TGTGCCAGCAGCTTAGAGTCTCAGGGGAACAATGAGCAGTTCTTC. This sequence encodes CASSLESQGNNEQFF.